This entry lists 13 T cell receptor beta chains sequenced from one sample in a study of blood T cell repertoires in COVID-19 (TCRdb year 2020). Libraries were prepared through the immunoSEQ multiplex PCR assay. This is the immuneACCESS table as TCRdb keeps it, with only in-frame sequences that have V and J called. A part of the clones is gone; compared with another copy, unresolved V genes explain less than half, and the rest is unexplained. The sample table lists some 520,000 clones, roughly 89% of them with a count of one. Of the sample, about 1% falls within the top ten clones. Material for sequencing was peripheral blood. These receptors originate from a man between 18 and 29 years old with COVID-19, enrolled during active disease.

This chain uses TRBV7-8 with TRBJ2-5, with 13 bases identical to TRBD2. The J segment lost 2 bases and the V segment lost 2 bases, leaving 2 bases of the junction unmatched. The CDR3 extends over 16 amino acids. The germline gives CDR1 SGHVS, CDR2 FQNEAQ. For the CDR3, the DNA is TGTGCCAGCAGCTTAACGACTAGCGGGGGGCAAGAGACCCAGTACTTC. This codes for CASSLTTSGGQETQYF.

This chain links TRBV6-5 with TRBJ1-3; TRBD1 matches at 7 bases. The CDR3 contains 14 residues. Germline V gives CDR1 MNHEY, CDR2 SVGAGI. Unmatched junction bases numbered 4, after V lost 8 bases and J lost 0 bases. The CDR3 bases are TGTGCCAGCTCGACAGGGAGCTCTGGAAACACCATATATTTT. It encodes CASSTGSSGNTIYF.

DNA of the CDR3: TGCGCCAGCAGCCAATGGTCAGGATACAATGAGCAGTTCTTC. This sequence encodes CASSQWSGYNEQFF. V gene TRBV4-1 combines with J gene TRBJ2-1; D is ambiguous. V lost 2 bases to trimming and J lost 4 bases, with 9 bases between them. CDR1 MGHRA and CDR2 YSYEKL come from the germline V gene. The CDR3 length is 14 residues.

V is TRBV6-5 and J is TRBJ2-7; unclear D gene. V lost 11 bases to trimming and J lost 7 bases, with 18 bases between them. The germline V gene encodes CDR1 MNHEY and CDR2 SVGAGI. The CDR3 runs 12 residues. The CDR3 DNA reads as TGTGCCGTGACCGGGTCTAATGGTGAGCAGTACTTC. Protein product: CAVTGSNGEQYF.

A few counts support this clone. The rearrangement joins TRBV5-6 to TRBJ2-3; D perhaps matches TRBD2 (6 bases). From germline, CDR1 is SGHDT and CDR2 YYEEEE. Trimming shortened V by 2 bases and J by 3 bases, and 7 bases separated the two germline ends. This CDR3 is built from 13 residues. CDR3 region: CASSLSGTDTQYF. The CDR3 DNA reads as TGTGCCAGCAGCTTAAGCGGGACAGATACGCAGTATTTT.

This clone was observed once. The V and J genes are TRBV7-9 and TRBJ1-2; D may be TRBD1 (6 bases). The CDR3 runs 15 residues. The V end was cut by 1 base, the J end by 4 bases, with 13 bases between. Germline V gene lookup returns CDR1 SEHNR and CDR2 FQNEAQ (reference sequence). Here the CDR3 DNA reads TGTGCCAGCAGCTTAGAATCCACAGGGAGCTATGGCTACACCTTC. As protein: CASSLESTGSYGYTF.

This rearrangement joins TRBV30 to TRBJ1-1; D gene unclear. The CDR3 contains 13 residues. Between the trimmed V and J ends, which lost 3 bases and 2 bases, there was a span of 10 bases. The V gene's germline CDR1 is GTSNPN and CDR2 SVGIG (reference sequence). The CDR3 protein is CAWSLHKNTEAFF. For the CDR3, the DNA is TGTGCCTGGAGCTTACATAAAAACACTGAAGCTTTCTTT.

CDR3 DNA sequence: TGTGCCAGCGGGCCAGAAAGCTACGAGCAGTACTTC. Protein product: CASGPESYEQYF. The V and J genes are TRBV2 and TRBJ2-7; D gene unclear. CDR3 length equals 12 residues. The V gene's germline CDR1 is SNHLY and CDR2 FYNNEI. V was pared by 8 bases and J by 3 bases, with 11 bases between. The full variable domain, completed using reference TRBV2 and TRBJ2-7, is EPEVTQTPSHQVTQMGQEVILRCVPISNHLYFYWYRQILGQKVEFLVSFYNNEISEKSEIFDDQFSVERPDGSNFTLKIRSTKLEDSAMYFCASGPESYEQYFGPGTRLTVT.

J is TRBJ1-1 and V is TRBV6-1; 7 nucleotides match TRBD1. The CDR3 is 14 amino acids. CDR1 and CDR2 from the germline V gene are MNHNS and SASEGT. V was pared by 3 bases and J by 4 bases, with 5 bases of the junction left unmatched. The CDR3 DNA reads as TGTGCCAGCAGTGAGGTCGACAGGGCCACTGAAGCTTTCTTT. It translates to CASSEVDRATEAFF.

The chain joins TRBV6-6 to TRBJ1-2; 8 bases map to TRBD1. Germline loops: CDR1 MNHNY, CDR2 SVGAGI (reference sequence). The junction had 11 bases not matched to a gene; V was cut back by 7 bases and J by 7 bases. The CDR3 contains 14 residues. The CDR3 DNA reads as TGTGCCAGCACCCTTGGACAGGGAGGATCTGGCTACACCTTC. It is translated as CASTLGQGGSGYTF.

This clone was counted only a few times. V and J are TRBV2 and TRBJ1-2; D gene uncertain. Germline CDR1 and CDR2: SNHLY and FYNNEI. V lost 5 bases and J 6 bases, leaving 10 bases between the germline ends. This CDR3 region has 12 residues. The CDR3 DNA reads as TGTGCCAGCAGTCCAAATAGCCATGGCTACACCTTC. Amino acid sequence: CASSPNSHGYTF.

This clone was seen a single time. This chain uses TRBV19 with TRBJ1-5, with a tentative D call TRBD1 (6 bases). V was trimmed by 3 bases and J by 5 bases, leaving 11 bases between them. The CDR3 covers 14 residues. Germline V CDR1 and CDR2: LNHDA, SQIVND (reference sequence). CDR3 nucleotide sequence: TGTGCCAGTAGTATCACAGGGACGGATCAGCCCCAGCATTTT. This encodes CASSITGTDQPQHF.

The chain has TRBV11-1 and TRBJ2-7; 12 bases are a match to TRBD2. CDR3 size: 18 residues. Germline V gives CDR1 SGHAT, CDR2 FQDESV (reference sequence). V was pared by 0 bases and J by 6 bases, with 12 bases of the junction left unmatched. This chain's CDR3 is CASSLAQLAGGPKSEQYF. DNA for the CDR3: TGTGCCAGCAGCTTAGCGCAACTAGCGGGAGGCCCCAAGAGCGAGCAGTACTTC.